Listed here are 15 T cell receptor beta chains from one sample, sequenced in a study of control samples from healthy donors and cancer patients (dated by TCRdb to about 2020). The library was built by means of the immunoSEQ multiplex PCR assay. TCRdb took this table from immuneACCESS and kept in-frame rearrangements with V and J called. Such tables lack part of the clones; where checked against another copy, unresolved V genes explain under half of the gap, and the rest is unexplained. The sample table shows some 210,000 clones, and about 91% are seen once. Approximately 1.8% of the sample belongs to the ten largest clones. The sequencing input was blood. These receptors all stem from a man aged 30 to 45 in good health.

The chain carries TRBV30 and TRBJ1-4, with unresolved D. The CDR3 extends over 14 amino acids. V was clipped by 8 bases and J by 4 bases, with 17 bases between them. The V gene's germline CDR1 is GTSNPN and CDR2 SVGIG (reference sequence). CDR3 loop: CAPRPCGINEKLFF. The CDR3 bases are TGTGCCCCCCGCCCATGCGGGATTAATGAAAAACTGTTTTTT. The full variable domain, with the rest looked up from reference TRBV30 and TRBJ1-4, is SQTIHQWPATLVQPVGSPLSLECTVEGTSNPNLYWYRQAAGRGLQLLFYSVGIGQISSEVPQNLSASRPQDRQFILSSKKLLLSDSGFYLCAPRPCGINEKLFFGSGTQLSVL.

The chain carries TRBV11-2 and TRBJ2-7, with 7 bases lining up with TRBD2. This CDR3 spans 16 amino acids. Germline V CDR1 and CDR2: SGHAT, FQNNGV. With 5 bases clipped from V and 2 bases from J, the junction kept 12 bases outside the gene matches. Here the CDR3 reads CASSPSPAGTTYEQYF. CDR3 bases: TGTGCCAGCAGCCCTAGCCCCGCGGGGACTACCTACGAGCAGTACTTC.

This clone was recorded once. The chain couples TRBV5-6 to TRBJ2-2, with no clear D. The germline V gene encodes CDR1 SGHDT and CDR2 YYEEEE. The CDR3 is made up of 15 amino acids. The V end was cut by 0 bases, the J end by 1 base, with 7 bases between. Here the CDR3 DNA reads TGTGCCAGCAGCTTGGCTGTCAGGAACACCGGGGAGCTGTTTTTT. It yields the protein CASSLAVRNTGELFF.

The chain employs TRBV27 and TRBJ2-7; 7 bases are a match to TRBD1. Germline-derived CDR1 and CDR2 are MNHEY and SMNVEV (reference sequence). The CDR3 length is 16 residues. V was pared by 5 bases and J by 5 bases, with 15 bases of the junction left unmatched. The CDR3 sequence is CASSRGSAGRGNEQYF. Here the CDR3 DNA reads TGTGCCAGCAGTCGAGGGTCGGCGGGCAGGGGGAACGAGCAGTACTTC.

This CDR3 is CASSPDPHRLAGVGNEQFF. Written as DNA, the CDR3 is TGTGCCAGCAGCCCCGACCCACATCGTCTAGCGGGGGTGGGCAATGAGCAGTTCTTC. This sequence joins TRBV13 and TRBJ2-1; TRBD2 agrees at 10 bases. The CDR3 extends over 19 amino acids. Germline values: CDR1 PRHDT, CDR2 FYEKMQ (reference sequence). V shed 5 bases and J 6 bases; nucleotides not matched to a gene: 19.

This clone was observed a handful of times. V and J are TRBV30 and TRBJ2-6; 7 bases fit TRBD1. Unmatched junction bases numbered 3, after V lost 2 bases and J lost 2 bases. Germline CDR1 and CDR2: GTSNPN and SVGIG (reference sequence). This CDR3 has 15 residues. CDR3 loop: CAWSRDRAGANVLTF. CDR3 coding DNA: TGTGCCTGGAGTCGCGACAGGGCTGGGGCCAACGTCCTGACTTTC.

The rearrangement links TRBV6-1 to TRBJ2-3, with 7 bases matching TRBD2. The CDR3 runs to 15 residues. Germline V gene lookup returns CDR1 MNHNS and CDR2 SASEGT. Trimming at V came to 1 base and at J to 5 bases, leaving 6 bases not matched to a gene. The CDR3 nucleotides read TGTGCCAGCAGTGAAGGGGGGAGGGTGGAAGATACGCAGTATTTT. Its translation: CASSEGGRVEDTQYF.

The rearrangement joins TRBV19 to TRBJ2-1, with D tentatively TRBD1 (6 bases). Trimming left V 3 bases short and J 9 bases short, with 12 bases between. Germline V lookup: CDR1 LNHDA, CDR2 SQIVND (reference sequence). This CDR3 has 13 amino acids. CDR3 residues: CASSMAGDGEQFF. CDR3 sequence (DNA): TGTGCCAGTAGTATGGCAGGGGATGGTGAGCAGTTCTTC.

This chain links TRBV11-2 with TRBJ1-1; D unclear. The CDR3 contains 11 residues. Germline values: CDR1 SGHAT, CDR2 FQNNGV. Trimming took 1 base from V and 10 from J, leaving 7 bases between them. The CDR3 nucleotides read TGTGCCAGCAGCTTAGGGGGTTCAGCTTTCTTT. It yields the protein CASSLGGSAFF.

The rearrangement joins TRBV19 to TRBJ1-1; TRBD1 might be the D (5 bases). Germline loops: CDR1 LNHDA, CDR2 SQIVND (reference sequence). The germline V and J ends were trimmed by 6 bases and 4 bases, with 12 bases remaining between them. The CDR3 runs to 13 residues. The CDR3 bases are TGTGCCAGTAGGATGACAGCCATCACTGAAGCTTTCTTT. Encoded protein: CASRMTAITEAFF.

This chain uses TRBV9 with TRBJ2-7; a possible D gene is TRBD2 (6 bases). Trimming took off 4 bases at V and 4 bases at J, with 18 bases between the two ends. Germline V gene lookup returns CDR1 SGDLS and CDR2 YYNGEE. The CDR3 consists of 15 residues. Written as DNA, the CDR3 is TGTGCCAGCAGCTCCGGGGGTGCCTCGGGGTACGAGCAGTACTTC. It yields the protein CASSSGGASGYEQYF. The variable domain in full, with the rest retrieved from reference TRBV9 and TRBJ2-7, is DSGVTQTPKHLITATGQRVTLRCSPRSGDLSVYWYQQSLDQGLQFLIQYYNGEERAKGNILERFSAQQFPDLHSELNLSSLELGDSALYFCASSSGGASGYEQYFGPGTRLTVT.

The chain recombines TRBV9 with TRBJ2-2; 8 positions match TRBD1. Germline V gene sequence: CDR1 SGDLS, CDR2 YYNGEE. V gave up 0 bases and J gave up 2 bases; unmatched junction bases: 6. The CDR3 runs to 17 residues. The CDR3 is CASSVAPGGANTGELFF. The DNA for the CDR3 is TGTGCCAGCAGCGTAGCCCCAGGGGGCGCAAACACCGGGGAGCTGTTTTTT.

V and J are TRBV7-9 and TRBJ2-7, with 7 bases aligning to TRBD1. V dropped 2 bases and J dropped 5; count of bases not matched to a gene: 6. Germline loops: CDR1 SEHNR, CDR2 FQNEAQ (reference sequence). This CDR3 comprises 14 residues. As DNA, the CDR3 is TGTGCCAGCAGCTTACCCAGGGGGAAAAACGAGCAGTACTTC. It encodes CASSLPRGKNEQYF. Based on the CDR3 plus reference TRBV7-9 and TRBJ2-7, the full variable domain is DTGVSQNPRHKITKRGQNVTFRCDPISEHNRLYWYRQTLGQGPEFLTYFQNEAQLEKSRLLSDRFSAERPKGSFSTLEIQRTEQGDSAMYLCASSLPRGKNEQYFGPGTRLTVT.

The chain employs TRBV30 and TRBJ2-3, with TRBD1 matching over 9 bases. J lost 4 bases, V lost 6 bases, and 8 bases had no gene match. Germline lookup yields CDR1 GTSNPN and CDR2 SVGIG (reference sequence). The CDR3 extends over 14 amino acids. As DNA, the CDR3 is TGTGCCTGTCACGGACAGGGGTCCCCAGATACGCAGTATTTT. Encoded protein: CACHGQGSPDTQYF.

V gene TRBV3-1 (or the pseudogene TRBV3-2) combines with J gene TRBJ1-3, with 9 bases identical to TRBD1. The CDR3 contains 16 residues. Unmatched junction bases numbered 7, after V lost 3 bases and J lost 4 bases. Looked up from germline, CDR1 is LGHDT and CDR2 is YNNKEL (reference sequence). The CDR3 protein is CASSHTGTGFGNTIYF. As DNA, the CDR3 is TGTGCCAGCAGCCACACCGGGACAGGGTTCGGAAACACCATATATTTT.